These T cell receptor beta chains were read from a single sample in a study of blood T cell repertoires in COVID-19. Sequenced by immunoSEQ multiplex PCR; TCRdb stores in-frame clones only, minus some. The table records tens of thousands of clones, roughly 91% of them present only once. The sample taken for sequencing was peripheral blood. The receptors shown here come from a man aged 50 to 59 with active COVID-19. Both conserved end residues are part of each CDR3. Each record gives: D gene, V gene, J gene, clone size, CDR3 DNA, CDR3 protein. The D gene is left open where the match is weak. Not every row has a clone size; where given, it reads once, few, many or a size class.

TRBD1,TRBV4-3,TRBJ1-1,.,TGCGCCAGCAGCCAAACGACAGGGGAGGTGCTCGTTTCGGGGGCTTTCTTT,CASSQTTGEVLVSGAFF
.,TRBV28,TRBJ1-5,.,TGTGCCAGCAGTCCCTGGACTGGACCGAGCACGGGACAGCCCCAGCATTTT,CASSPWTGPSTGQPQHF
.,TRBV5-6,TRBJ2-7,.,TGTGCCAGCAGCTTCCCGGACAACTACGAGCAGTACTTC,CASSFPDNYEQYF
.,TRBV18,TRBJ2-5,.,TGTGCCAGCTCACCACCGGGGGGACTTCGGGAGACCCAGTACTTC,CASSPPGGLRETQYF
.,TRBV7-9,TRBJ1-1,.,TGTGCCAGCAGCTTAGGGGGTTTGCGGGGAGGGGAGACTGAAGCTTTCTTT,CASSLGGLRGGETEAFF
TRBD1,TRBV9,TRBJ1-2,.,TGTGCCAGCAGCATCCCGGGACAGGGTATGGACTACACCTTC,CASSIPGQGMDYTF
TRBD2,TRBV7-9,TRBJ2-7,.,TGTGCCAGCAGCCCTACCCGTAGCGGGAGGGGAGAGCAGTACTTC,CASSPTRSGRGEQYF
TRBD1,TRBV6-2/TRBV6-3,TRBJ1-3,.,TGTGCCAGCAGCCCGGGACAGGTCTCTGGAAACACCATATATTTT,CASSPGQVSGNTIYF
TRBD1,TRBV7-9,TRBJ1-6,few,TGTGCCAGCACCAGTATCTCACAGGGGTCACCCCTCCACTTT,CASTSISQGSPLHF
.,TRBV7-9,TRBJ1-4,once,TGTGCCAGCAGCCAAGCAGGGGTAGATAATGAAAAACTGTTTTTT,CASSQAGVDNEKLFF
.,TRBV28,TRBJ2-1,.,TGTGCCAGCAGCCTTCGACACGTGAGAGGAGGGAGCTCCTACAATGAGCAGTTCTTC,CASSLRHVRGGSSYNEQFF
.,TRBV28,TRBJ1-2,.,TGTGCCAGCAGTTTGGTGTCAGGGAAAGGCTACACCTTC,CASSLVSGKGYTF
.,TRBV21-1,TRBJ2-2,once,TGTGCCAGCAGCATTACAGGGGCCGGGGAGCTGTTTTTT,CASSITGAGELFF
.,TRBV20-1,TRBJ1-5,.,TGCAGTGCTAGTTCCCACATCAATAGCAATCAGCCCCAGCATTTT,CSASSHINSNQPQHF
TRBD2,TRBV7-2,TRBJ2-7,.,TGTGCCAGCAGCCAGGAGCTAGCGGGGGTAGGGCCTGGCGAGCAGTACTTC,CASSQELAGVGPGEQYF
TRBD2,TRBV7-9,TRBJ2-2,.,TGTGCCAGCAGCCCGAGACTAGCGGGAGGCGACACCGGGGAGCTGTTTTTT,CASSPRLAGGDTGELFF
.,TRBV6-6,TRBJ1-1,.,TGTGCCAGCAGTTACGGGGCAGGGCTTAACACTGAAGCTTTCTTT,CASSYGAGLNTEAFF
.,TRBV10-3,TRBJ2-7,few,TGTGCCATCAGTGTTGGGGGCCCAACCTACGAGCAGTACTTC,CAISVGGPTYEQYF
.,TRBV6-2/TRBV6-3,TRBJ2-3,.,TGTGCCAGCAGTAAGCTTAGCGGACGACGCACAGATACGCAGTATTTT,CASSKLSGRRTDTQYF
TRBD1,TRBV28,TRBJ2-7,.,TGTGCCAGCAGTTCGACCCCGGGACAGGGCTTCTACGAGCAGTACTTC,CASSSTPGQGFYEQYF
TRBD2,TRBV19,TRBJ2-1,.,TGTGCCAGTAGTATAGGCGGGAGCGGGGGGAATGAGCAGTTCTTC,CASSIGGSGGNEQFF
TRBD1,TRBV2,TRBJ1-2,.,TGTGCCAGCAGCCCGGGACAGTTAGGGGGCTACACCTTC,CASSPGQLGGYTF
.,TRBV9,TRBJ1-1,.,TGTGCCAGCAGCGTAGGAGAAGGGGCTGGCACTGAAGCTTTCTTT,CASSVGEGAGTEAFF
.,TRBV24-1,TRBJ1-2,.,TGTGCCACCAGTGATGCGACCGGGTCCGGAGTTAACTATGGCTACACCTTC,CATSDATGSGVNYGYTF
.,TRBV28,TRBJ1-6,.,TGTGCCAGCAGTTTATTAGACAGGTCCTCTAGTCCCCTCCACTTT,CASSLLDRSSSPLHF
.,TRBV3-1/TRBV3-2,TRBJ2-1,.,TGTGCCAGCAGCCCCATGCGGGGGCCCTACAATGAGCAGTTCTTC,CASSPMRGPYNEQFF
TRBD1,TRBV5-1,TRBJ2-5,.,TGCGCCAGCAAAAGGTGGACAGGGGTAGCGGAGACCCAGTACTTC,CASKRWTGVAETQYF
.,TRBV18,TRBJ1-3,.,TGTGCCAGCTCACCAGAGAGCTCTGGAAACACCATATATTTT,CASSPESSGNTIYF
.,TRBV7-8,TRBJ1-3,.,TGTGCCAGCAGCTTAATGCAGGGCGGAAACACCATATATTTT,CASSLMQGGNTIYF
TRBD2,TRBV27,TRBJ2-7,.,TGTGCCAGCAGTTTGCGGCGGGAGTCGTACGAGCAGTACTTC,CASSLRRESYEQYF
.,TRBV19,TRBJ2-7,once,TGTGCCAGTAAGGGCGGGACGGGAAGCTCCCACGAGCAGTACTTC,CASKGGTGSSHEQYF
TRBD1,TRBV6-4,TRBJ1-2,.,TGTGCCAGCAGTGTTGAACAGGGGGCTGTCTACACCTTC,CASSVEQGAVYTF
TRBD2,TRBV4-3,TRBJ2-1,once,TGCGCCAGCAGCCTAAGCCCTATAGCGGGGGGGCCTTCTAATGAGCAGTTCTTC,CASSLSPIAGGPSNEQFF
.,TRBV28,TRBJ1-5,few,TGTGCCAGCAGTTTTGAGGGAGGTGGAAAGCCCCAGCATTTT,CASSFEGGGKPQHF
TRBD2,TRBV5-4,TRBJ2-7,.,TGTGCCAGCAGCTTGGCCGTGGCGGGAGGCCCCTACGAGCAGTACTTC,CASSLAVAGGPYEQYF
.,TRBV10-2,TRBJ1-2,few,TGCGCCAGCAGAACGGACAGCTATGGCTACACCTTC,CASRTDSYGYTF
.,TRBV9,TRBJ1-2,.,TGTGCCAGCAGCGTAGATCTAGGGGCTAGGGGCTACACCTTC,CASSVDLGARGYTF
.,TRBV2,TRBJ1-6,.,TGTGCCAGCAGTAAACAGGCCTCACCCCTCCACTTT,CASSKQASPLHF